This TCR beta chain is from a study of T cells in Graves' hyperthyroidism and ophthalmopathy. Notes on the study in general: The model predicted ophthalmopathy a median approximately 6.3 months before onset. Stable hyperthyroidism was told apart from ophthalmopathy by a model built on 13 V-J features.

Amplified TCR beta CDR3 regions derived from RNA transcripts. In the first-round RT-PCR of the TCR CDR3, the HTBI primer set was used. TCRdb used MiXCR to reprocess the multiplex PCR reads, holding one entry per CDR3 protein. The sample yields 380,000 or so distinct CDR3 sequences, over 11% seen once. This clonotype occurred many times. Its antigen is undetermined. Patients aged 18 to 65 had newly diagnosed hyperthyroidism of under 2 months' duration. Together with thyroid ultrasound, orbital computed tomography, serum thyroxine and TRAb, clinical symptoms were used for diagnoses. Trimming took 0 bases from V and 0 from J, leaving 6 bases between them. This CDR3 contains 16 residues. From germline, CDR1 is SGHDN and CDR2 FVKESK.

This sequence joins TRBV14 and TRBJ1-6; D unresolved. Sequencing input: blood. This clonotype originated in a woman aged 30 to 39 with Graves' hyperthyroidism. CDR3 coding DNA: TGTGCCAGCAGCCAAGAAATAAGCTCCTATAATTCACCCCTCCACTTT. This codes for CASSQEISSYNSPLHF.